The 28 T cell receptor beta chains in this list originate from one sample, sequenced in a study of shared clonotypes between healthy human individuals. Measured with immunoSEQ multiplex PCR; TCRdb has only the in-frame clones, and not every one. This sample has millions of clones, with 85% to 95% found just once. Sequenced material: naive CD4+ T cells sorted from blood. Subset here: CD45RA+ positively selected. These TCRs come from a man between 18 and 29 years old in good health.

V gene TRBV30 combines with J gene TRBJ2-1; no clear D gene. Germline CDR1 GTSNPN, CDR2 SVGIG (reference sequence). CDR3 length equals 13 residues. The CDR3 loop reads CAQSHQPSNEQFF. The CDR3, as DNA: TGTGCTCAATCCCACCAGCCAAGCAATGAGCAGTTCTTC.

The chain employs TRBV11-2 and TRBJ2-5; D not certain. There are 16 residues in the CDR3. V was clipped by 5 bases and J by 2 bases, with 18 bases between them. CDR1 SGHAT and CDR2 FQNNGV come from the germline V gene. The CDR3 nucleotides are TGTGCCAGCAGCCCGCTTACGGGTGAGAGGCAAGAGACCCAGTACTTC. Residues: CASSPLTGERQETQYF.

This chain links TRBV28 with TRBJ1-3, with D uncertain. The CDR3 has 16 residues. CDR1 and CDR2 (germline): MDHEN, SYDVKM. Deletions cut 7 bases from V and 0 bases from J, with 16 bases between. CDR3: CASIPSAGISGNTIYF. CDR3 nucleotides: TGTGCCAGCATTCCTTCGGCAGGCATCTCTGGAAACACCATATATTTT.

On this clone itself: This CDR3 is also generated by other DNA sequences in the sample. The J gene is TRBJ2-5, the V gene TRBV29-1; a possible D gene is TRBD1 (6 bases). The CDR3 spans 12 residues. V lost 4 bases and J 5 bases, leaving 11 bases between the germline ends. Germline CDR1 reads SQVTM; CDR2 reads ANQGSEA. The CDR3 DNA follows: TGCAGCGTTGTTCAGGGGACGGAGACCCAGTACTTC. Protein product: CSVVQGTETQYF.

This clone showed up just once. The V and J genes are TRBV7-6 and TRBJ2-7, with TRBD1 as a possible D gene (6 bases). V lost 2 bases and J 4 bases, leaving 9 bases between the germline ends. Germline loops: CDR1 SGHVS, CDR2 FNYEAQ. This CDR3 is 13 amino acids long. As DNA, the CDR3 is TGTGCCAGCAGCTTAACAGGGTTTTACGAGCAGTACTTC. Amino acid sequence: CASSLTGFYEQYF.

The rearrangement uses TRBV4-1 and TRBJ1-4; D unresolved. CDR1 and CDR2 (germline): MGHRA, YSYEKL. The CDR3 loop spans 14 amino acids. Trimming left V 1 base short and J 5 bases short, with 8 bases between. CDR3 residues: CASSQGGRNEKLFF. The CDR3 DNA sequence: TGCGCCAGCAGCCAAGGTGGTAGGAATGAAAAACTGTTTTTT.

V and J are TRBV4-1 and TRBJ2-7, with D maybe TRBD2 (6 bases). The germline CDR1 and CDR2 sequences are MGHRA and YSYEKL. The V end was cut by 0 bases, the J end by 2 bases, with 11 bases between. The CDR3 is 15 residues long. In DNA, the CDR3 is TGCGCCAGCAGCCAAGAGGGGCGGGGCGCCTACGAGCAGTACTTC. Translating gives CASSQEGRGAYEQYF.

The chain's CDR3 is CASSAGGHGTTNNEQFF. CDR3 DNA: TGTGCCAGCAGCGCAGGGGGTCACGGGACTACTAACAATGAGCAGTTCTTC. This chain links TRBV9 with TRBJ2-1; D tentatively reads TRBD1 or TRBD2 (7 bases each). The V gene lost 3 bases and the J gene lost 5 bases, with 21 bases spanning the gap. Germline values: CDR1 SGDLS, CDR2 YYNGEE. This CDR3 region has 17 residues.

Regarding this clone: Different DNA sequences within this sample yield the same CDR3. The chain couples TRBV5-4 to TRBJ1-5; D unresolved. V lost 0 bases and J 7 bases, leaving 5 bases between the germline ends. CDR3 length: 12 amino acids. Germline V gene data show CDR1 as SGHNT and CDR2 as YYREEE (reference sequence). CDR3 residues: CASSLDSQPQHF. The CDR3 bases are TGTGCCAGCAGCTTGGACAGCCAGCCCCAGCATTTT.

The CDR3 sequence: CASSFRPSDGELFF. CDR3 nucleotide sequence: TGTGCCAGCAGTTTCCGGCCGAGTGATGGGGAGCTGTTTTTT. The chain couples TRBV28 to TRBJ2-2; unclear D gene. The CDR3 length is 14 residues. V lost 3 bases to trimming and J lost 8 bases, with 13 bases between them. The V gene's germline CDR1 is MDHEN and CDR2 SYDVKM.

This chain links TRBV29-1 with TRBJ2-1; 9 nucleotides agree with TRBD2. The trim removed 8 bases at V and 5 bases at J, leaving 7 bases unmatched. This CDR3 is built from 13 residues. The V gene's germline CDR1 is SQVTM and CDR2 ANQGSEA. The CDR3 loop is CSIGLALDNEQFF. The CDR3 nucleotides are TGCAGCATCGGACTAGCGCTAGACAATGAGCAGTTCTTC.

The rearrangement joins TRBV30 to TRBJ2-7; a possible D gene is TRBD1 (5 bases). Trimming removed 3 bases at V and 6 bases at J, with 18 bases between. The germline V gene encodes CDR1 GTSNPN and CDR2 SVGIG (reference sequence). There are 14 residues in the CDR3. This chain's CDR3 is CAWRMQQGIGEQYF. The CDR3 nucleotides read TGTGCCTGGAGAATGCAGCAGGGTATTGGCGAGCAGTACTTC.

The chain uses TRBV27 and TRBJ1-2; D is unresolved. V lost 6 bases and J lost 8, with 19 bases in between. The CDR3 is 14 amino acids. Germline CDR1 is MNHEY and CDR2 is SMNVEV (reference sequence). The CDR3 DNA follows: TGTGCCAGCAGCCCCAGAGCCACAAAGGGAGGCTACACCTTC. Amino acids: CASSPRATKGGYTF.

This clone has just a few counts. The chain combines TRBV7-2 with TRBJ2-7, with 7 bases fitting TRBD1. V dropped 2 bases and J dropped 3; count of bases not matched to a gene: 1. The CDR3 extends over 13 amino acids. Looked up from germline, CDR1 is SGHTA and CDR2 is FQGNSA. The CDR3 loop reads CASSLRQGYEQYF. In DNA, the CDR3 is TGTGCCAGCAGCTTAAGACAGGGCTACGAGCAGTACTTC.

The chain has TRBV27 and TRBJ1-2; 7 nucleotides agree with TRBD1. CDR1 MNHEY and CDR2 SMNVEV come from the germline V gene (reference sequence). After removal of 5 bases from V and 4 bases from J, the junction contained 10 bases not matched to a gene. CDR3 size: 15 residues. The DNA for the CDR3 is TGTGCCAGCAGTCCTAGGGACAGACCGAGCTATGGCTACACCTTC. Translated: CASSPRDRPSYGYTF.

V and J are TRBV2 and TRBJ1-2, with 7 bases lining up with TRBD1. J was trimmed by 4 bases and V by 5 bases; bases with no gene match: 4. The CDR3 contains 13 residues. Looked up from germline, CDR1 is SNHLY and CDR2 is FYNNEI. CDR3 loop: CASSRDSTYGYTF. For the CDR3, the DNA is TGTGCCAGCAGTCGGGACAGCACCTATGGCTACACCTTC. Full variable domain (outside the CDR3, taken from reference TRBV2 and TRBJ1-2): EPEVTQTPSHQVTQMGQEVILRCVPISNHLYFYWYRQILGQKVEFLVSFYNNEISEKSEIFDDQFSVERPDGSNFTLKIRSTKLEDSAMYFCASSRDSTYGYTFGSGTRLTVV.

V is TRBV7-2 and J is TRBJ2-1; 12 bases align to TRBD2. After removal of 4 bases from V and 4 bases from J, the junction contained 5 bases not matched to a gene. The CDR3 runs to 16 residues. Germline-derived CDR1 and CDR2 are SGHTA and FQGNSA. CDR3 amino acids: CASSYLGLAGYNEQFF. Here the CDR3 DNA reads TGTGCCAGCAGCTACCTCGGACTAGCGGGATACAATGAGCAGTTCTTC.

The J gene is TRBJ1-1, the V gene TRBV6-5, with a weak D call TRBD1 (6 bases). The CDR3 is 14 residues long. The germline gives CDR1 MNHEY, CDR2 SVGAGI. Trimming took off 4 bases at V and 3 bases at J, with 12 bases between the two ends. CDR3 DNA sequence: TGTGCCAGCAGTTCCGCTGGGGGGCACACTGAAGCTTTCTTT. It yields the protein CASSSAGGHTEAFF.

At least ten counts were recorded for this clone. Other DNA variants within this sample encode the same CDR3. The rearrangement links TRBV9 to TRBJ2-7, with a tentative D call TRBD2 (6 bases). The CDR3 is 13 residues long. The V and J ends lost 2 bases and 3 bases respectively, with 9 bases between them. From germline, CDR1 is SGDLS and CDR2 YYNGEE. The DNA of the CDR3 is TGTGCCAGCAGCGTCAGCGGGCTCTACGAGCAGTACTTC. This codes for CASSVSGLYEQYF.

The CDR3 region has the DNA TGTGCCTGGAGTGTACTTAGGACTAGCGGGGGGCGGCAAGAGACCCAGTACTTC. This translates into CAWSVLRTSGGRQETQYF. The chain joins TRBV30 to TRBJ2-5; 14 nucleotides agree with TRBD2. With 0 bases clipped from V and 2 bases from J, the junction kept 8 bases outside the gene matches. CDR1 and CDR2 from the germline V gene are GTSNPN and SVGIG (reference sequence). This CDR3 is 18 amino acids long.

The chain carries TRBV2 and TRBJ1-6; the D gene is possibly TRBD1 (5 bases). This CDR3 spans 11 amino acids. Germline V gene lookup returns CDR1 SNHLY and CDR2 FYNNEI. The V and J ends lost 6 bases and 14 bases respectively, with 11 bases between them. The CDR3 DNA follows: TGTGCCAGCAGGACAGCTGGGACCCTCCACTTT. Protein sequence: CASRTAGTLHF.

With regard to this clone: Distinct nucleotide sequences in the sample also encode this CDR3. The V gene is TRBV10-3, the J gene TRBJ1-5; D perhaps matches TRBD1 (6 bases). Germline V gene lookup returns CDR1 ENHRY and CDR2 SYGVKD. The CDR3 totals 14 residues. Trimming removed 6 bases at V and 3 bases at J, with 12 bases between. The CDR3 DNA follows: TGTGCCATCAGCGAGGGGGGGGACAATCAGCCCCAGCATTTT. Translated: CAISEGGDNQPQHF.

The V gene is TRBV7-8, the J gene TRBJ1-2, with D tentatively TRBD1 (5 bases). V was shortened by 5 bases and J by 2 bases, with 18 bases between the two germline ends. This CDR3 region has 16 residues. CDR1 and CDR2 from the germline V gene are SGHVS and FQNEAQ. CDR3 coding DNA: TGTGCCAGCAGCCCTAGATCTCCAGGGCCGAACTATGGCTACACCTTC. Protein sequence: CASSPRSPGPNYGYTF. Complete variable domain (other parts from reference TRBV7-8 and TRBJ1-2): GAGVSQSPRYKVAKRGQDVALRCDPISGHVSLFWYQQALGQGPEFLTYFQNEAQLDKSGLPSDRFFAERPEGSVSTLKIQRTQQEDSAVYLCASSPRSPGPNYGYTFGSGTRLTVV.

Notes on this clone: Distinct nucleotide sequences in the sample also encode this CDR3. The chain employs TRBV5-4 and TRBJ2-3, with D perhaps TRBD2 (5 bases). The V and J ends lost 0 bases and 7 bases respectively, with 6 bases between them. Germline CDR1 SGHNT, CDR2 YYREEE (reference sequence). The CDR3 runs to 12 residues. The CDR3 coding sequence is TGTGCCAGCAGCTTGGGGGAGAATACGCAGTATTTT. This translates into CASSLGENTQYF.

The rearrangement joins TRBV28 to TRBJ2-5; 7 bases are a match to TRBD2. V lost 7 bases, J lost 5 bases, and 10 bases stayed unmatched. The CDR3 consists of 14 residues. The germline CDR1 and CDR2 sequences are MDHEN and SYDVKM. The CDR3: CASNMDRGGETQYF. Written as DNA, the CDR3 is TGTGCCAGCAACATGGATCGGGGAGGGGAGACCCAGTACTTC. Supplemented by reference TRBV28 and TRBJ2-5, the full variable domain reads DVKVTQSSRYLVKRTGEKVFLECVQDMDHENMFWYRQDPGLGLRLIYFSYDVKMKEKGDIPEGYSVSREKKERFSLILESASTNQTSMYLCASNMDRGGETQYFGPGTRLLVL.

The gene calls are TRBV2 and TRBJ2-7; perhaps TRBD2 as D (5 bases). Germline V CDR1 and CDR2: SNHLY, FYNNEI. V was clipped by 3 bases and J by 0 bases, with 12 bases between them. The length of the CDR3 is 15 residues. Written as DNA, the CDR3 is TGTGCCAGCAGTGAGACGGGGTCCAGCTCCTACGAGCAGTACTTC. This sequence encodes CASSETGSSSYEQYF.

V is TRBV18 and J is TRBJ2-1, with D maybe TRBD2 (6 bases). This CDR3 spans 15 amino acids. Germline lookup yields CDR1 KGHSH and CDR2 LQKENI. Trimming took 0 bases from V and 9 from J, leaving 15 bases between them. The CDR3 region has the DNA TGTGCCAGCTCACCACCGGGACGGGAGATATCTGAGCAGTTCTTC. Its translation is CASSPPGREISEQFF.

This rearrangement joins TRBV5-8 to TRBJ2-3, with D tentatively TRBD1 (6 bases). The germline CDR1 and CDR2 sequences are SGHTS and YDEGEE. The CDR3 is made up of 16 amino acids. The V and J ends lost 0 bases and 4 bases respectively, with 15 bases between them. In nucleotides, the CDR3 is TGTGCCAGCAGCTTGGGATTACAGGGCGAGTCAGATACGCAGTATTTT. Its protein is CASSLGLQGESDTQYF. The complete variable domain, with remaining parts taken from reference TRBV5-8 and TRBJ2-3, reads EAGVTQSPTHLIKTRGQQATLRCSPISGHTSVYWYQQALGLGLQFLLWYDEGEERNRGNFPPRFSGRQFPNYSSELNVNALELEDSALYLCASSLGLQGESDTQYFGPGTRLTVL.